These T cell receptor beta chains were read from a single sample in a study of blood T cells in healthy people across ages. TCRdb re-called the 5' RACE reads with MiXCR, one entry per CDR3 protein. Here the sample spans around 1.5 million distinct CDR3 sequences, roughly 32% being singletons. Material: blood. All receptors come from a young woman in good health. Each CDR3 is given with its conserved first and last residue. D genes are given only for firm matches. Clone size appears in some rows only: once, few, many, or a class for an expanded clone.

J gene | V gene | D gene | clone size | CDR3 DNA | CDR3 protein
TRBJ1-3 | TRBV3-1 | - | - | TGTGCCAGCAGCCCGTTAACGACTGGCAGGAACACCATATATTTT | CASSPLTTGRNTIYF
TRBJ2-3 | TRBV11-2 | TRBD2 | - | TGTGCCAGCAGCTTTTTTCTCCGACTAGCGGGTCTGGGGGATGATACGCAGTATTTT | CASSFFLRLAGLGDDTQYF
TRBJ1-1 | TRBV6-5 | - | - | TGTGCCAGCAGTTACGCGACGGGGGGCACTGAAGCTTTCTTT | CASSYATGGTEAFF
TRBJ1-5 | TRBV20-1 | - | - | TGCAGTGCCCCCAAGGACGGGAATAGCAATCAGCCCCAGCATTTT | CSAPKDGNSNQPQHF
TRBJ1-1 | TRBV3-1 | TRBD1 | - | TGTGCCAGCAGCCCGGGACAGACCCTCGGAGGGACTGAAGCTTTCTTT | CASSPGQTLGGTEAFF
TRBJ2-7 | TRBV20-1 | TRBD2 | - | TGCAGTGCTAGTTATGGCGGGAGGGCCTACGAGCAGTACTTC | CSASYGGRAYEQYF
TRBJ1-4 | TRBV27 | - | few | TGTGCCAGCAGTTACAGGTGGGATGAAAAACTGTTTTTT | CASSYRWDEKLFF
TRBJ2-5 | TRBV7-2 | - | - | TGTGCCAGCAGCTTGGGCGTCGTAGGGACCCAGTACTTC | CASSLGVVGTQYF
TRBJ2-7 | TRBV30 | TRBD1 | - | TGTGCCTGTTGGACAGGCGCATCCTACGAGCAGTACTTC | CACWTGASYEQYF
TRBJ1-4 | TRBV12-3/TRBV12-4 | - | - | TGTGCCAGCAGTTTCGGTGGGGTGGGGGAAAAACTGTTTTTT | CASSFGGVGEKLFF
TRBJ2-7 | TRBV9 | - | - | TGTGCCAGCAACCCACGGCCGACCTACGAGCAGTACTTC | CASNPRPTYEQYF
TRBJ2-3 | TRBV4-1 | - | many | TGCGCCAGCAGCCGCCGACAGATCTTCACAGATACGCAGTATTTT | CASSRRQIFTDTQYF
TRBJ1-2 | TRBV4-1 | - | - | TGCGCCAGCAGCCAAGGGGGCAGGATAGATGATGGCTACACCTTC | CASSQGGRIDDGYTF
TRBJ2-3 | TRBV6-1 | - | - | TGTGCCAGCAGTGAAGGGTGGGGGGATACGCAGTATTTT | CASSEGWGDTQYF
TRBJ2-1 | TRBV3-1 | TRBD2 | few | TGTGCCAGCAGCCAATTCAGCGGGAGGACCTACAATGAGCAGTTCTTC | CASSQFSGRTYNEQFF
TRBJ2-1 | TRBV29-1 | TRBD2 | many | TGCAGCGTTGAACTGTCTAGCGGGAGTCCCGGTTATGAGCAGTTCTTC | CSVELSSGSPGYEQFF
TRBJ1-2 | TRBV30 | - | - | TGTGCCGGCTGGGGACGGAATGGCTACACCTTC | CAGWGRNGYTF